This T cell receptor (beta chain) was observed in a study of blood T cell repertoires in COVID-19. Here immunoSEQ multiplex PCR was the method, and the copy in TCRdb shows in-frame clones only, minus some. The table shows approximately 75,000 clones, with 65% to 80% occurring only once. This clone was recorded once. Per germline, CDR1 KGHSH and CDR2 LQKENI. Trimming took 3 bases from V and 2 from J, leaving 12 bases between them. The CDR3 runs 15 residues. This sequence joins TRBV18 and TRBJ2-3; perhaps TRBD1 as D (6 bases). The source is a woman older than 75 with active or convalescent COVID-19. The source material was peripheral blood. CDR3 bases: TGTGCCAGCTCACCGCAGACAGGATTCACAGATACGCAGTATTTT. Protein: CASSPQTGFTDTQYF.